This T cell receptor (beta chain) stems from a study of OX40 agonist ivuxolimab in advanced cancers. Across the study: The treatment was a fully human IgG2 OX40 agonist, ivuxolimab. Patients assigned to dose escalation were diagnosed with hepatocellular carcinoma, melanoma, renal cell or head and neck cancer. Participants, 75% to 90% male, averaged around 60 years of age, ranging from about 23 to 80. Three patients had partial responses: one hepatocellular carcinoma, two cutaneous melanoma.

Germline V gene data show CDR1 as GTSNPN and CDR2 as SVGIG (reference sequence). There are 12 residues in the CDR3. The V and J ends lost 2 bases and 5 bases respectively, with 9 bases between them. TCRdb's copy holds only in-frame clones and misses some; the assay was immunoSEQ multiplex PCR. Seen here are under 85,000 clones, 75% to 90% observed once, and the top ten hold 0.45% to 0.7%. The chain links TRBV30 to TRBJ1-2, with unresolved D. The TCR was taken from an adult with an advanced solid tumor such as melanoma, head and neck, liver or kidney cancer. The specimen comprised CD4+ or CD8+ T cells sorted from blood, sampled in a trial of the OX40 agonist ivuxolimab. CDR3 residues: CAWSRLAYGYTF. As DNA, the CDR3 is TGTGCCTGGAGTCGGTTAGCTTATGGCTACACCTTC.